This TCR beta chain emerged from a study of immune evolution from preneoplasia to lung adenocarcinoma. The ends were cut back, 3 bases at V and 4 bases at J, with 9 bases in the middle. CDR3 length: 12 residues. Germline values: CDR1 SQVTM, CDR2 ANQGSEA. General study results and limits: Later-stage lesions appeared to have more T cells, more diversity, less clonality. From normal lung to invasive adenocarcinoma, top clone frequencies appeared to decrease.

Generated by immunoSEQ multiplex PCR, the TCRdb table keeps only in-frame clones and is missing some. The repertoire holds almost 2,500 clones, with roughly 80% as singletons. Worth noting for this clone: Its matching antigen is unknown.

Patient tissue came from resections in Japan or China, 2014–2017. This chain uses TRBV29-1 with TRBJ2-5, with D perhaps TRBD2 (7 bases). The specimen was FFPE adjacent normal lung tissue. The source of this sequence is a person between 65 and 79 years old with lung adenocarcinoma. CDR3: CSVEGGAETQYF. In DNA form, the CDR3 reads TGCAGCGTTGAGGGGGGGGCAGAGACCCAGTACTTC.